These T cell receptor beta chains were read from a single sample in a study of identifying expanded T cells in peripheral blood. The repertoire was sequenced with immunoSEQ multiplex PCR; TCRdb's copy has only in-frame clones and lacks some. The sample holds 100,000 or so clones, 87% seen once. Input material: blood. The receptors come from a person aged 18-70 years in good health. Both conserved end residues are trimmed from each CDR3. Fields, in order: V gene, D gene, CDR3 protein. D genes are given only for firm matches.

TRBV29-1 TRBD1 SVRLTLTGDGVSTYGYT
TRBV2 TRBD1 ASRTTGGYGYT
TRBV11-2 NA ASSLGFNYGYT
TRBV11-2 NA ASSLGRNSNNEQF
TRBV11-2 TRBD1 ASSMTGRGTYEQY
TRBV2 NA ASSGDGRAGSGRYEKLF
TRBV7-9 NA ASSSSDKGGYT
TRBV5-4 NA ASSLMGTPNEKLF
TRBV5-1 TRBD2 ASSWGGGSSYNEQF
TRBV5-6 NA ASSLRPNTEAF
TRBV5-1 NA ASSPLARQNYGYT
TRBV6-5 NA ASSYSIGDEAF
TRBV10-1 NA ASSLQGNTEAF
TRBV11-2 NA ASSSSGLLAWGYT
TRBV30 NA AWSVWPNSPLH
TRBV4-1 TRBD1 ASSPRDRGNQPQH
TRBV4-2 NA ASSEPYYGYT
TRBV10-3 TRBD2 AISQAGTGGSYEQY
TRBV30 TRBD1 AWSVGDRVGGYT
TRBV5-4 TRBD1 ASSARDRGGGQY
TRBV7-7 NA ASSGGSNNQPQH
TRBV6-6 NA ASERTGTRQPQH
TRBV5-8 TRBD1 ASSKPDRGARDQPQH
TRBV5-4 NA ASSPQTTIPTDTQY
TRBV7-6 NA ASSPTPNRATNEKLF
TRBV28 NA ASSLVGQPQH
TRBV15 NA ATSRDPTQETQY
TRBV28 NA ASSGPGPGGTEAF
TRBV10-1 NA ASSAGQSYGYT
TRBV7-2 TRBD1 ASSQRTTGPLESYT
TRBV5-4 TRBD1 ASSERTGAHFEAF